This T cell receptor (beta chain) was obtained from a study of cytomegalovirus exposure and HLA in healthy donors. About the research overall: A preliminary data release comprised tens of millions of unique TCRs obtained from HLA-typed donors.

Looked up from germline, CDR1 is SGHTA and CDR2 is FQGNSA. The CDR3 consists of 15 residues. V shed 6 bases and J shed 5 bases, with 16 bases lying between them. This clone was counted between two and nine times. PCR was performed using 60 Vbeta and 13 Jbeta primers. How the authors handled the data: Later reanalysis found 75 million to 95 million unique TCR beta chains, around 11 million of them shared. The protocol was immunoSEQ multiplex PCR, while the TCRdb copy is restricted to in-frame clones and leaves out a portion. V, J and clone size are those of that table, while D and trimming were read from the DNA. The data contain roughly 180,000 clones, around 82% of them seen just once; the ten biggest clones take up roughly 1.5%.

Material: PBMCs. The chain uses TRBV7-2 and TRBJ2-2; the D gene is possibly TRBD2 (5 bases). The sequence came from a male donor in good health and CMV-seronegative. This CDR3 is CASRVGGGSTGELFF. The CDR3 bases are TGTGCCAGCAGGGTTGGAGGTGGGAGTACCGGGGAGCTGTTTTTT.